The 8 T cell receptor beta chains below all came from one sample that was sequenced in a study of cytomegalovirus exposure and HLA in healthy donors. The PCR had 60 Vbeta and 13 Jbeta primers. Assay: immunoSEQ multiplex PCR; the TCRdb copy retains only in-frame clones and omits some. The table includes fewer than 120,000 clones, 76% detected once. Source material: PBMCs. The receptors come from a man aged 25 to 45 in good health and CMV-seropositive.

The CDR3 bases are TGTGCCAGCAGTACCGGGACAAAATATGGCTACACCTTC. Its translation: CASSTGTKYGYTF. The chain combines TRBV6-5 with TRBJ1-2, with TRBD1 as a possible D gene (6 bases). The CDR3 sequence is 13 residues long. V was pared by 5 bases and J by 5 bases, with 12 bases between. CDR1 and CDR2 (germline): MNHEY, SVGAGI.

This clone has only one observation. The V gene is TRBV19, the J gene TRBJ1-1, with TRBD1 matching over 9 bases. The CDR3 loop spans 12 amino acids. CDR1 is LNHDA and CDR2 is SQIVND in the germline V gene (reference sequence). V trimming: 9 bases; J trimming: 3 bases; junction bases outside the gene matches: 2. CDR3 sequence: CASRDRDTEAFF. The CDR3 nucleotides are TGTGCCAGCAGGGACAGGGACACTGAAGCTTTCTTT. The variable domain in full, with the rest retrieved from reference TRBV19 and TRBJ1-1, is DGGITQSPKYLFRKEGQNVTLSCEQNLNHDAMYWYRQDPGQGLRLIYYSQIVNDFQKGDIAEGYSVSREKKESFPLTVTSAQKNPTAFYLCASRDRDTEAFFGQGTRLTVV.

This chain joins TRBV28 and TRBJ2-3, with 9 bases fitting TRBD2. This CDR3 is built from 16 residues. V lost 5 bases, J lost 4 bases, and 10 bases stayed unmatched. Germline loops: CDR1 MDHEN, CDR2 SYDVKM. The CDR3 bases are TGTGCCAGCAGTCTGCTTCAGCGGGGGGCCCCAGATACGCAGTATTTT. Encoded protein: CASSLLQRGAPDTQYF.

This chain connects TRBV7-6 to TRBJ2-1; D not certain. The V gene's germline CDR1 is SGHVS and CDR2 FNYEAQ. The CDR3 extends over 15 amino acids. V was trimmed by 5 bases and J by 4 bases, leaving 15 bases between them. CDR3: CASSPTPRRYNEQFF. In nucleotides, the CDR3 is TGTGCCAGCAGCCCCACCCCCCGTAGATACAATGAGCAGTTCTTC.

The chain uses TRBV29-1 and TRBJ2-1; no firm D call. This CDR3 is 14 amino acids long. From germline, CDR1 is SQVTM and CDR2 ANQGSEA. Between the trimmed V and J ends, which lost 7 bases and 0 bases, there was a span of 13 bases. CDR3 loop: CSEINSSSYNEQFF. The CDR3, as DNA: TGCAGCGAGATCAACAGTAGCTCCTACAATGAGCAGTTCTTC.

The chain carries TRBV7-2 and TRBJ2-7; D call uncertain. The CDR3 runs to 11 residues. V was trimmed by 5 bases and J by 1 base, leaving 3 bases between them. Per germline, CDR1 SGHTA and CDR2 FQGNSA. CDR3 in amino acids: CASSVSYEQYF. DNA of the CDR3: TGTGCCAGCAGCGTATCCTACGAGCAGTACTTC. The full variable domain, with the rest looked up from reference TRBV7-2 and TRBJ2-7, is GAGVSQSPSNKVTEKGKDVELRCDPISGHTALYWYRQSLGQGLEFLIYFQGNSAPDKSGLPSDRFSAERTGGSVSTLTIQRTQQEDSAVYLCASSVSYEQYFGPGTRLTVT.

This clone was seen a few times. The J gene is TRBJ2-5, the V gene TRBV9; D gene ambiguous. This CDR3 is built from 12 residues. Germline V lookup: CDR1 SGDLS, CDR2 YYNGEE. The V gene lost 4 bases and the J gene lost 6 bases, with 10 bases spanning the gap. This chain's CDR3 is CASSSEAKTQYF. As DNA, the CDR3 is TGTGCCAGCAGCTCCGAAGCCAAGACCCAGTACTTC.

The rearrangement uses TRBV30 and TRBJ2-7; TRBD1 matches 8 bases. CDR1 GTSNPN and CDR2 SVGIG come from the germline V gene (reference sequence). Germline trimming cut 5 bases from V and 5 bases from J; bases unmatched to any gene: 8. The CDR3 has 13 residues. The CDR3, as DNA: TGTGCCTGGGGACGGGGACAGGCCCACGAGCAGTACTTC. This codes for CAWGRGQAHEQYF. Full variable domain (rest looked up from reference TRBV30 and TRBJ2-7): SQTIHQWPATLVQPVGSPLSLECTVEGTSNPNLYWYRQAAGRGLQLLFYSVGIGQISSEVPQNLSASRPQDRQFILSSKKLLLSDSGFYLCAWGRGQAHEQYFGPGTRLTVT.